The clone carrying this T cell receptor (beta chain) was picked up a small number of times. The target antigen is unknown. The V and J ends lost 2 bases and 4 bases respectively, with 14 bases between them. Germline lookup yields CDR1 MNHNY and CDR2 SVGAGI (reference sequence). This CDR3 contains 15 residues. TCR beta CDR3 regions were amplified from RNA transcripts. Carried out on the TCR CDR3, a first-round RT-PCR used the HTBI primer set. TCRdb ran MiXCR on the multiplex PCR reads and lists one entry per CDR3 protein. The sample holds 300,000 or so distinct CDR3 sequences, 15% to 20% seen once. This record comes from a study of T cells in Graves' hyperthyroidism and ophthalmopathy. Study outcomes and limitations: Prediction of ophthalmopathy progression came a median roughly 7.1 months pre-onset.

This receptor was obtained from a woman aged 55-69 years with Graves' ophthalmopathy. This chain uses TRBV6-6 with TRBJ1-1; D call uncertain. Input material: blood. The CDR3 region is CASSYMRIGSTEAFF. CDR3 in DNA: TGTGCCAGCAGTTACATGAGGATTGGAAGCACTGAAGCTTTCTTT.